The 23 T cell receptor beta chains reported below all come from one sample, sequenced in a study of T cell responses to AZD1222 COVID-19 vaccine. This table comes from immunoSEQ multiplex PCR, and its TCRdb copy is limited to in-frame clones, with some not included. This sample has some 110,000 clones, with around 89% found just once. Here the sequenced sample was peripheral blood, taken on day 0 of AZD1222 vaccination. These receptors came from an adult in good health.

The chain joins TRBV4-3 to TRBJ1-1; no clear D gene. Trimming shortened V by 0 bases and J by 0 bases, and 5 bases separated the two germline ends. CDR1 and CDR2 (germline): LGHNA, YSLEER. The CDR3 covers 14 residues. As DNA, the CDR3 is TGCGCCAGCAGCCAAGATCGAATGAACACTGAAGCTTTCTTT. Translating gives CASSQDRMNTEAFF.

The chain employs TRBV14 and TRBJ1-5; D uncertain. CDR1 and CDR2 (germline): SGHDN, FVKESK. The V and J ends lost 0 bases and 10 bases respectively, with 16 bases between them. The length of the CDR3 is 15 residues. For the CDR3, the DNA is TGTGCCAGCAGCCAAGATAGGCCAGAGCTAGGACCCCAGCATTTT. Translating it yields CASSQDRPELGPQHF.

This clone appeared once. The chain couples TRBV12-3 or TRBV12-4 to TRBJ1-4, with a weak D call TRBD1 (5 bases). V was pared by 5 bases and J by 8 bases, with 9 bases between. The CDR3 loop spans 12 amino acids. Here the CDR3 DNA reads TGTGCCAGCAGTCAGGGAGCCGAAAAACTGTTTTTT. This gives the protein CASSQGAEKLFF.

The chain is built from TRBV5-8 and TRBJ1-2; D uncertain. The germline gives CDR1 SGHTS, CDR2 YDEGEE. The CDR3 runs to 14 residues. V lost 4 bases and J 3 bases, leaving 13 bases between the germline ends. In DNA form, the CDR3 reads TGTGCCAGCAGCGCCAACACCGTCTACTATGGCTACACCTTC. Translated: CASSANTVYYGYTF. The entire variable domain, with the rest obtained from reference TRBV5-8 and TRBJ1-2, is as follows: EAGVTQSPTHLIKTRGQQATLRCSPISGHTSVYWYQQALGLGLQFLLWYDEGEERNRGNFPPRFSGRQFPNYSSELNVNALELEDSALYLCASSANTVYYGYTFGSGTRLTVV.

This chain connects TRBV10-3 to TRBJ1-1; 9 nucleotides match TRBD1. This CDR3 spans 14 amino acids. Germline CDR1 ENHRY, CDR2 SYGVKD. After removal of 6 bases from V and 1 base from J, the junction contained 3 bases not matched to a gene. The CDR3 bases are TGTGCCATCAGCTGGGACAGGGCGAACACTGAAGCTTTCTTT. Its protein product is CAISWDRANTEAFF.

The chain uses TRBV7-2 and TRBJ2-5; possible D gene TRBD2, 5 bases. The germline V and J ends were trimmed by 2 bases and 6 bases, with 10 bases remaining between them. Per the germline V gene, CDR1 is SGHTA and CDR2 is FQGNSA. There are 13 residues in the CDR3. CDR3 coding DNA: TGTGCCAGCAGCTTATGGCTAGCAAAGACCCAGTACTTC. This gives the protein CASSLWLAKTQYF.

The chain couples TRBV7-3 to TRBJ2-1, with D possibly matching TRBD1 (5 bases). Trimming cost V 5 bases and J 2 bases, with 25 bases left between them. There are 19 residues in the CDR3. Germline V lookup: CDR1 SGHTA, CDR2 FQGTGA. CDR3 sequence (DNA): TGTGCCAGCAGCCGACTTTCCAGGGATGCCAGCCCTCCCTACAATGAGCAGTTCTTC. Translating it yields CASSRLSRDASPPYNEQFF.

The V call is TRBV7-8, the J call TRBJ2-1; a weak D match, TRBD2 (6 bases). CDR1 and CDR2 (germline): SGHVS, FQNEAQ. Trimming stripped 4 bases from V and 6 bases from J, with 10 bases between. The CDR3 is made up of 13 amino acids. The CDR3 is CASSYGSRNEQFF. CDR3 DNA: TGTGCCAGCAGCTACGGGAGTCGCAATGAGCAGTTCTTC.

This chain joins TRBV7-6 and TRBJ2-1; 7 bases agree with TRBD2. The germline V gene encodes CDR1 SGHVS and CDR2 FNYEAQ. This CDR3 is 19 amino acids long. J gave up 2 bases and V 4 bases, and 17 bases lay outside the gene matches. In nucleotides, the CDR3 is TGTGCCAGCAGCTCCCCACTTTTCCAGACTAGCTGTCCCTACAATGAGCAGTTCTTC. This gives the protein CASSSPLFQTSCPYNEQFF. The variable domain in full, with the rest retrieved from reference TRBV7-6 and TRBJ2-1, is GAGVSQSPRYKVTKRGQDVALRCDPISGHVSLYWYRQALGQGPEFLTYFNYEAQQDKSGLPNDRFSAERPEGSISTLTIQRTEQRDSAMYRCASSSPLFQTSCPYNEQFFGPGTRLTVL.

The gene calls are TRBV14 and TRBJ2-3; D may correspond to TRBD1 or TRBD2 (5 bases each). Deletions cut 1 base from V and 2 bases from J, with 10 bases between. Germline CDR1 and CDR2: SGHDN and FVKESK. CDR3 size: 15 residues. CDR3 loop: CASSQVGTYTDTQYF. CDR3 DNA: TGTGCCAGCAGCCAAGTCGGGACCTACACAGATACGCAGTATTTT.

V usage is TRBV4-3 and J usage is TRBJ2-5; 9 bases are a match to TRBD1. Germline trimming cut 6 bases from V and 5 bases from J; bases unmatched to any gene: 4. The CDR3 spans 13 residues. The germline CDR1 and CDR2 sequences are LGHNA and YSLEER. The CDR3 spells CASSPGTGETQYF. Written as DNA, the CDR3 is TGCGCCAGCAGTCCCGGGACAGGGGAGACCCAGTACTTC.

V gene TRBV2 combines with J gene TRBJ1-4, with a tentative D call TRBD1 (6 bases). The germline V gene encodes CDR1 SNHLY and CDR2 FYNNEI. This CDR3 has 13 residues. Deletions cut 4 bases from V and 10 bases from J, with 13 bases between. The CDR3 protein is CASSVREGGKLFF. DNA of the CDR3: TGTGCCAGCAGTGTAAGGGAGGGGGGAAAACTGTTTTTT.

This chain links TRBV5-1 with TRBJ2-7; 7 nucleotides line up with TRBD1. Germline V CDR1 and CDR2: SGHRS, YFSETQ. V dropped 4 bases and J dropped 0; count of bases not matched to a gene: 7. This CDR3 spans 15 amino acids. CDR3 amino acids: CASSPSGQSSYEQYF. The CDR3 DNA sequence: TGCGCCAGCAGCCCCTCGGGACAGAGCTCCTACGAGCAGTACTTC.

The chain combines TRBV29-1 with TRBJ2-2; D gene uncertain. The V and J ends lost 2 bases and 8 bases respectively, with 9 bases between them. The CDR3 totals 12 residues. Germline CDR1 is SQVTM and CDR2 is ANQGSEA. CDR3 bases: TGCAGCGTTGAACCCTTCCCTGGGGAGCTGTTTTTT. It encodes CSVEPFPGELFF.

The genes are TRBV25-1 and TRBJ1-2; D may be TRBD1 (5 bases). The CDR3 spans 12 residues. V was pared by 6 bases and J by 5 bases, with 10 bases between. The germline CDR1 and CDR2 sequences are MGHDK and SYGVNS. The CDR3 DNA follows: TGTGCCAGCAGCGGGACCTTGTATGGCTACACCTTC. Translating it yields CASSGTLYGYTF.

J is TRBJ2-7 and V is TRBV19; 7 nucleotides align to TRBD2. The CDR3 runs 15 residues. J lost 5 bases, V lost 7 bases, and 14 bases had no gene match. Germline CDR1 is LNHDA and CDR2 is SQIVND (reference sequence). The CDR3 DNA is TGTGCCAGTACCCCTGGGGGGAGGGCCTCGGACGAGCAGTACTTC. Protein: CASTPGGRASDEQYF.

The rearrangement joins TRBV27 to TRBJ2-7; TRBD1 is a possible D gene (6 bases). The CDR3 sequence is 15 residues long. CDR1 is MNHEY, CDR2 SMNVEV, per germline (reference sequence). V dropped 6 bases and J dropped 2 bases, with 17 bases sitting between them. The CDR3 DNA sequence: TGTGCCAGCAGGCCCACAGGGACCCCTCCCTACGAGCAGTACTTC. It specifies CASRPTGTPPYEQYF.

This chain joins TRBV2 and TRBJ1-5; no firm D call. Per the germline V gene, CDR1 is SNHLY and CDR2 is FYNNEI. V was trimmed by 9 bases and J by 5 bases, leaving 14 bases between them. This CDR3 region has 13 residues. This CDR3 reads CASQERRDQPQHF. Written as DNA, the CDR3 is TGTGCCAGTCAGGAGAGACGGGATCAGCCCCAGCATTTT.

This clone was seen a handful of times. V and J are TRBV7-9 and TRBJ1-2; D is possibly TRBD1 (5 bases). The ends were cut back, 1 base at V and 2 bases at J, with 11 bases in the middle. CDR1 and CDR2 from the germline V gene are SEHNR and FQNEAQ (reference sequence). CDR3 length: 15 amino acids. The chain's CDR3 is CASSLDEGLNYGYTF. Written as DNA, the CDR3 is TGTGCCAGCAGCTTAGATGAGGGGTTGAACTATGGCTACACCTTC.

This clone has just one count. The chain has TRBV6-2 or TRBV6-3 and TRBJ1-4; D gene unclear. Germline CDR1 is MNHEY and CDR2 is SVGEGT. This CDR3 contains 15 residues. V shed 4 bases and J shed 4 bases, with 13 bases lying between them. The CDR3 nucleotides are TGTGCCAGCAGTTCCCAACGACGGGGTAATGAAAAACTGTTTTTT. Amino acid sequence: CASSSQRRGNEKLFF.

This chain links TRBV9 with TRBJ2-5; possibly TRBD2 for D (7 bases). Germline V lookup: CDR1 SGDLS, CDR2 YYNGEE. The CDR3 contains 18 residues. The V end lost 0 bases, the J end lost 1 base, and 19 bases lay between the germline ends. CDR3 in amino acids: CASSVAPSGGEGQETQYF. The CDR3 nucleotides are TGTGCCAGCAGCGTAGCGCCGTCGGGGGGCGAGGGCCAAGAGACCCAGTACTTC.

In DNA, the CDR3 is TGTGCCAGCAGCGGCCCGGGACAGGGAGGCACTGAAGCTTTCTTT. Translated: CASSGPGQGGTEAFF. The chain combines TRBV5-5 with TRBJ1-1; 9 bases match TRBD1. Germline V gene lookup returns CDR1 SGHKS and CDR2 YYEKEE (reference sequence). V shed 4 bases, J shed 4 bases, and the junction held 8 bases outside the gene matches. This CDR3 has 15 amino acids.

This rearrangement joins TRBV28 to TRBJ2-7; D call uncertain. Trimming stripped 4 bases from V and 1 base from J, with 11 bases between. CDR3 length: 14 amino acids. Germline loops: CDR1 MDHEN, CDR2 SYDVKM. CDR3 DNA: TGTGCCAGCAGTTCCTCCGGCGGATCCTACGAGCAGTACTTC. Protein: CASSSSGGSYEQYF.